Presented here are 6 T cell receptor beta chains from one specimen sequenced in a study of cytomegalovirus exposure and HLA in healthy donors. The PCR contained 60 Vbeta and 13 Jbeta primers. Method: immunoSEQ multiplex PCR; TCRdb's copy keeps in-frame clones and lacks some. The sample consists of 120,000 or so clones, around 79% of them appearing once. The sequencing sample was made of PBMCs. The receptors stem from a woman aged 35 to 49 in good health and CMV-seronegative.

Only a few counts were recorded for this clone. The chain couples TRBV6-5 to TRBJ2-5; unclear D gene. Germline assignment: CDR1 MNHEY and CDR2 SVGAGI. V shed 6 bases and J shed 1 base, with 12 bases lying between them. This CDR3 spans 14 amino acids. CDR3 amino acids: CASSPRRLQETQYF. CDR3 nucleotide sequence: TGTGCCAGCAGCCCGCGGAGACTCCAAGAGACCCAGTACTTC.

The gene calls are TRBV7-2 and TRBJ2-3, with 16 bases fitting TRBD2. Germline loops: CDR1 SGHTA, CDR2 FQGNSA. The CDR3 runs 18 residues. With 3 bases clipped from V and 3 bases from J, the junction kept 6 bases outside the gene matches. In DNA form, the CDR3 reads TGTGCCAGCAGCTTGGGACTAGCGGGGGGGCCGGGGACAGATACGCAGTATTTT. The encoded protein is CASSLGLAGGPGTDTQYF.

CDR3 protein: CASSLVSVNEQFF. The CDR3 DNA reads TGTGCCAGCAGCTTAGTTAGCGTTAATGAGCAGTTCTTC. The chain links TRBV7-2 to TRBJ2-1; D is possibly TRBD2 (5 bases). The CDR3 covers 13 residues. CDR1 and CDR2 (germline): SGHTA, FQGNSA. V was cut by 1 base and J by 7 bases, with 8 bases left in between.

This clone was counted a few times. This chain uses TRBV5-6 with TRBJ2-1, with 12 bases fitting TRBD2. The germline V gene encodes CDR1 SGHDT and CDR2 YYEEEE. This CDR3 comprises 13 residues. V lost 7 bases, J lost 14 bases, and 10 bases stayed unmatched. CDR3 DNA: TGTGCCAGCGGGCTAGCGGGGGGGCAGGGTGAGTTCTTC. It yields the protein CASGLAGGQGEFF.

This sequence joins TRBV9 and TRBJ2-1, with 9 bases aligning to TRBD2. The germline V gene encodes CDR1 SGDLS and CDR2 YYNGEE. The CDR3 consists of 16 residues. J gave up 7 bases and V 2 bases, and 10 bases lay outside the gene matches. Here the CDR3 DNA reads TGTGCCAGCAGCGTCTCAGGGACTAGCCCCTCGAATGAGCAGTTCTTC. Encoded protein: CASSVSGTSPSNEQFF. The full variable domain, rest sourced from reference TRBV9 and TRBJ2-1, is DSGVTQTPKHLITATGQRVTLRCSPRSGDLSVYWYQQSLDQGLQFLIQYYNGEERAKGNILERFSAQQFPDLHSELNLSSLELGDSALYFCASSVSGTSPSNEQFFGPGTRLTVL.

In this sample, this clone turned up a few times. CDR3: CASSALQGAAEAFF. The CDR3 bases are TGTGCCAGCAGCGCCCTACAGGGGGCGGCTGAAGCTTTCTTT. The J gene is TRBJ1-1, the V gene TRBV7-2, with 9 nucleotides matching TRBD1. V shed 5 bases, J shed 6 bases, and the junction held 7 bases outside the gene matches. Germline V gene data show CDR1 as SGHTA and CDR2 as FQGNSA. This CDR3 has 14 residues.